The rows below give T cell receptor beta chains drawn from one sample of a study of vaccination and CD4 T cells after COVID-19. TCRdb redid the calling of the PCR reads with MiXCR, one entry per CDR3 protein. Of around 20,000 distinct CDR3 sequences detected, under 40% appear once; the ten largest clones hold about 32%. These receptors' targets are unknown. Specimen: CD4+ T cells from blood, cultured in vitro, collected about 7 months after SARS-CoV-2 vaccination. The receptors shown here come from a human donor who had recovered from COVID-19. Both conserved end residues are part of each CDR3. The order of the fields is J gene, V gene, CDR3 length, D gene, clone size, CDR3 protein, CDR3 DNA. D genes are given only for firm matches. Size is stated for part of the rows, as once, few or many counts, or as a class when the clone is expanded.

J: TRBJ2-5; V: TRBV20-1; length: 12; D: -; size: -; CDR3: CSASARPELEYF; DNA: TGCAGTGCTAGCGCACGACCAGAGCTAGAGTACTTC
J: TRBJ1-1; V: TRBV20-1; length: 14; D: -; size: few; CDR3: CSARTPTVAGEAFF; DNA: TGCAGTGCTAGGACCCCTACGGTGGCAGGGGAAGCTTTCTTT
J: TRBJ2-5; V: TRBV7-8; length: 15; D: TRBD1; size: few; CDR3: CASSLFPGQQETQYF; DNA: TGTGCCAGCAGCTTATTCCCGGGACAGCAAGAGACCCAGTACTTC
J: TRBJ2-3; V: TRBV24-1; length: 16; D: TRBD2; size: -; CDR3: CATSEVSGRALDTQYF; DNA: TGTGCCACCAGTGAGGTTAGCGGGAGGGCCTTAGATACGCAGTATTTT
J: TRBJ2-7; V: TRBV7-9; length: 14; D: TRBD1; size: many; CDR3: CASREGQGSLEQYF; DNA: TGTGCCAGCAGGGAGGGACAGGGGTCCCTCGAGCAGTACTTC
J: TRBJ2-2; V: TRBV19; length: 17; D: TRBD1; size: -; CDR3: CASRATGRQMNTGELFF; DNA: TGTGCCAGTAGGGCGACAGGGCGCCAGATGAACACCGGGGAGCTGTTTTTT
J: TRBJ1-2; V: TRBV7-2; length: 15; D: TRBD1; size: -; CDR3: CASSANRGAGYGYTF; DNA: TGTGCCAGCAGCGCAAACAGGGGAGCGGGCTATGGCTACACCTTC
J: TRBJ2-5; V: TRBV2; length: 15; D: TRBD2; size: -; CDR3: CASVGGRGGLETQYF; DNA: TGTGCCAGTGTCGGAGGGCGGGGGGGCCTGGAGACCCAGTACTTC
J: TRBJ2-5; V: TRBV24-1; length: 17; D: TRBD2; size: -; CDR3: CATSDPTSGGASETQYF; DNA: TGTGCCACCAGTGACCCAACTAGCGGGGGGGCCTCAGAGACCCAGTACTTC
J: TRBJ2-1; V: TRBV6-1; length: 17; D: -; size: -; CDR3: CASSEAPTGRLYNEQFF; DNA: TGTGCCAGCAGTGAAGCTCCAACGGGGAGACTTTACAATGAGCAGTTCTTC
J: TRBJ2-5; V: TRBV6-1; length: 16; D: TRBD2; size: -; CDR3: CASSGLAGGMRETQYF; DNA: TGTGCCAGCAGCGGACTAGCGGGGGGTATGAGGGAGACCCAGTACTTC
J: TRBJ1-5; V: TRBV6-2/TRBV6-3; length: 15; D: TRBD1; size: few; CDR3: CASSYSRQGGRPQHF; DNA: TGTGCCAGCAGTTACTCGAGACAGGGAGGTCGGCCCCAGCATTTT
J: TRBJ2-3; V: TRBV6-1; length: 15; D: TRBD1; size: -; CDR3: CASSLGGQGPDTQYF; DNA: TGTGCCAGCAGCTTAGGGGGACAGGGCCCCGATACGCAGTATTTT
J: TRBJ2-3; V: TRBV20-1; length: 11; D: -; size: -; CDR3: CSARVEDTQYF; DNA: TGCAGTGCTAGAGTGGAAGATACGCAGTATTTT
J: TRBJ2-2; V: TRBV7-6; length: 16; D: -; size: once; CDR3: CASSLVPGGKTGELFF; DNA: TGTGCCAGCAGCTTAGTTCCGGGGGGCAAAACCGGGGAGCTGTTTTTT
J: TRBJ1-5; V: TRBV20-1; length: 13; D: -; size: -; CDR3: CSARQGGDQPQHF; DNA: TGCAGTGCGCGGCAAGGTGGAGATCAGCCCCAGCATTTT
J: TRBJ2-3; V: TRBV5-4; length: 13; D: -; size: few; CDR3: CASNPLDADTQYF; DNA: TGTGCCAGCAACCCCCTAGATGCGGATACGCAGTATTTT
J: TRBJ2-5; V: TRBV27; length: 15; D: -; size: -; CDR3: CASGQRGRGQETQYF; DNA: TGTGCCAGCGGCCAGCGGGGAAGGGGGCAAGAGACCCAGTACTTC
J: TRBJ1-2; V: TRBV27; length: 13; D: -; size: medium-sized; CDR3: CASSLLDGGSYTF; DNA: TGTGCCAGCAGTTTATTGGACGGAGGCAGCTACACCTTC
J: TRBJ2-7; V: TRBV7-2; length: 13; D: -; size: few; CDR3: CASSLAVYYEQYF; DNA: TGTGCCAGCAGCTTAGCTGTCTACTACGAGCAGTACTTC
J: TRBJ1-6; V: TRBV2; length: 15; D: -; size: few; CDR3: CASSVFGSINSPLHF; DNA: TGTGCCAGCAGTGTCTTCGGTAGCATTAATTCACCCCTCCACTTT
J: TRBJ1-2; V: TRBV10-3; length: 20; D: TRBD1; size: -; CDR3: CAISRFPRRDRGQGGYGYTF; DNA: TGTGCCATCAGTCGTTTCCCCCGCCGGGACAGGGGGCAGGGAGGCTATGGCTACACCTTC